This is a list of T cell receptor beta chains from one sample in a study of low-dose radiotherapy and immunotherapy resistance in tumors. Each CDR3 protein gets one entry after TCRdb re-called the reads with MiXCR. The table has some 88,000 distinct CDR3 sequences, roughly 9% seen once. This material consisted of PBMCs, taken before treatment. All receptors come from a male donor with prostate cancer. The conserved cysteine and the conserved F or W are not part of the CDR3 here. Not all rows give a size; the values are once, few, many and, for expanded clones, a class.

v_gene	abundance	j_gene	CDR3aa
TRBV3-1	many	TRBJ2-1	ASSQAESGNNEQF
TRBV7-2	many	TRBJ2-7	ASSPQEGTPYEQY
TRBV10-3	many	TRBJ2-7	AHAAGSPYEQY
TRBV28	many	TRBJ2-3	ASSDAGGGTDTQY
TRBV15	many	TRBJ2-7	ATSNGGGGDYEQY
TRBV29-1	many	TRBJ2-7	SVEGLAGDEGEQY
TRBV9	many	TRBJ2-1	ASSVGPEGYNEQF
TRBV2	many	TRBJ1-5	ASSDILGAGGQPQH
TRBV12-3/TRBV12-4	many	TRBJ2-3	ASSLGRGRADTQY
TRBV28	many	TRBJ2-1	ASSWTSGRGSYNEQF
TRBV7-9	many	TRBJ1-5	ASTRGVDQPQH
TRBV5-1	few	TRBJ2-3	ASSWPTGQLSTDTQY
TRBV12-3/TRBV12-4	many	TRBJ2-2	ASSLSGGTGELF
TRBV25-1	many	TRBJ2-2	ASRGLAGTGELF
TRBV7-2	few	TRBJ2-7	ASGTRQTYEQY
TRBV7-8	many	TRBJ1-4	ASSLQGREKLF
TRBV7-9	many	TRBJ2-3	ASSSPRAGLQADTQY
TRBV28	many	TRBJ2-3	ASTTSGSSPTDTQY
TRBV20-1	many	TRBJ1-5	SGMGGGGNQPQH
TRBV13	many	TRBJ1-1	ASSKGVEAF
TRBV11-1	many	TRBJ2-7	ASSSGGGSYEQY
TRBV6-5	many	TRBJ2-7	ASSYSGTGQVEQY
TRBV5-5	medium-sized	TRBJ2-1	ASSLVGDSYNEQF
TRBV28	-	TRBJ2-7	ASSFSMRDGTYEQY
TRBV28	many	TRBJ1-1	ASSKYRGLGDTEAF
TRBV28	many	TRBJ1-1	ASSLGTGQRAF
TRBV7-8	many	TRBJ2-5	ASSLAETRPETQY
TRBV20-1	many	TRBJ2-1	SASVSEQF
TRBV28	many	TRBJ1-4	ASSSPGQGSTNEKLF
TRBV6-2/TRBV6-3	many	TRBJ2-2	ATGTVNTGELF
TRBV5-1	many	TRBJ2-2	ASSSGQGGTGELF
TRBV5-6	many	TRBJ1-1	ASSLLASTEAF
TRBV4-2	many	TRBJ1-1	ASSPYDRANTEAF
TRBV6-2/TRBV6-3	many	TRBJ1-2	ASSNYGYT
TRBV6-6	many	TRBJ2-7	ASSYSSGGRGNEQY
TRBV19	many	TRBJ2-4	ASSIRTSGSIGKNIQY
TRBV3-1	many	TRBJ2-2	ASSQDASGKETGELF
TRBV12-3/TRBV12-4	many	TRBJ2-1	ASRGTENEQF
TRBV20-1	many	TRBJ2-2	SARRAGGGTGELF
TRBV20-1	many	TRBJ2-3	SARGPSGSSSDTQY
TRBV7-8	few	TRBJ1-5	ASSPRQGPSQPQH
TRBV20-1	many	TRBJ2-1	SAGGGLVNLNEQF
TRBV5-6	many	TRBJ2-5	ASSLGRGGQETQY
TRBV28	many	TRBJ1-2	ASSLQTGVSYGYT
TRBV13	many	TRBJ2-1	ASSLRTSGSFDEQF
TRBV10-3	many	TRBJ2-1	AISKAGTGDTNEQF
TRBV20-1	many	TRBJ2-6	SARAGGASGANVLT
TRBV29-1	many	TRBJ2-3	SVYRLAFRTDTQY
TRBV5-1	many	TRBJ2-7	ASSLTGASYEQY
TRBV6-2/TRBV6-3	many	TRBJ1-4	ASSSRFTNEKLF
TRBV10-3	many	TRBJ1-4	AISAGSNEKLF
TRBV5-1	many	TRBJ2-7	ASSFGLAGVSPYEQY
TRBV20-1	many	TRBJ2-1	SASQRGSSYNEQF
TRBV29-1	-	TRBJ1-2	SAGQGHYGYT
TRBV19	many	TRBJ2-5	ASSIIGFGETQY
TRBV28	many	TRBJ2-7	ASSDGPYEQY
TRBV21-1	many	TRBJ2-2	ASSMWTRTNTGELF
TRBV4-3	-	TRBJ2-7	ASSPGWRGGSHEQY